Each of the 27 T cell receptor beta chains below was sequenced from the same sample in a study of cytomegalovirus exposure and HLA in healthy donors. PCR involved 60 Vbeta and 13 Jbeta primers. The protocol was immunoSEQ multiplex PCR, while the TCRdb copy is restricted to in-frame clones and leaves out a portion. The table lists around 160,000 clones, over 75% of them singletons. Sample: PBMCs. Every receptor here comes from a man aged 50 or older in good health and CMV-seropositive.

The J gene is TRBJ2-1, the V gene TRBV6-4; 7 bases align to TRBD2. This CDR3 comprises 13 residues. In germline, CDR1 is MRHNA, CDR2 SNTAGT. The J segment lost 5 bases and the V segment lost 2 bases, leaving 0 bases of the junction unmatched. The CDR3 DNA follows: TGTGCCAGCAGTGACGGGACTAACAATGAGCAGTTCTTC. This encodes CASSDGTNNEQFF.

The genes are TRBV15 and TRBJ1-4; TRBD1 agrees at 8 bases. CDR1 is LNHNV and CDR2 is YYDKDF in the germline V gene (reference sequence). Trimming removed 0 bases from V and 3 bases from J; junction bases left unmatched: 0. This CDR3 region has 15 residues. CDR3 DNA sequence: TGTGCCACCAGCAGAGAACAGGGGGCTAATGAAAAACTGTTTTTT. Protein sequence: CATSREQGANEKLFF. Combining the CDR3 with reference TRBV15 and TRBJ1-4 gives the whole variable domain DAMVIQNPRYQVTQFGKPVTLSCSQTLNHNVMYWYQQKSSQAPKLLFHYYDKDFNNEADTPDNFQSRRPNTSFCFLDIRSPGLGDTAMYLCATSREQGANEKLFFGSGTQLSVL.

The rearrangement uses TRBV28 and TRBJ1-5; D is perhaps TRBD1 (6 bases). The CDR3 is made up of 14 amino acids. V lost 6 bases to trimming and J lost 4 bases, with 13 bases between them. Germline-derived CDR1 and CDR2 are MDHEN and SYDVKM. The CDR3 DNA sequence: TGTGCCAGCAGCCATGGACAGTCTAATCAGCCCCAGCATTTT. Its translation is CASSHGQSNQPQHF. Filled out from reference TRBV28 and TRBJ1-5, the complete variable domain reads DVKVTQSSRYLVKRTGEKVFLECVQDMDHENMFWYRQDPGLGLRLIYFSYDVKMKEKGDIPEGYSVSREKKERFSLILESASTNQTSMYLCASSHGQSNQPQHFGDGTRLSIL.

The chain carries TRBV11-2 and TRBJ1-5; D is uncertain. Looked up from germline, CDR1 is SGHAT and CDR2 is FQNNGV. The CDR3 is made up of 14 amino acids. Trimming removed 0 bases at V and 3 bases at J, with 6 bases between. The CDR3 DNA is TGTGCCAGCAGCTTAGAATGGCACAATCAGCCCCAGCATTTT. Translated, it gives CASSLEWHNQPQHF.

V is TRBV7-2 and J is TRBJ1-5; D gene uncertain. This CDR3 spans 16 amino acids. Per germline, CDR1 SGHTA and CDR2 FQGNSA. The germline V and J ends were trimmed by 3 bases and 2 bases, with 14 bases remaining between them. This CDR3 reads CASSFSGGLGNQPQHF. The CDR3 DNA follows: TGTGCCAGCAGCTTTAGTGGCGGGTTGGGCAATCAGCCCCAGCATTTT.

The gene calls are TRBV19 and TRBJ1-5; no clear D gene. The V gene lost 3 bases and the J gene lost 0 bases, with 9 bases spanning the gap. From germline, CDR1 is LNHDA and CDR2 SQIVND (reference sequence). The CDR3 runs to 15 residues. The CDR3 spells CASSMGQTSNQPQHF. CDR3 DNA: TGTGCCAGTAGTATGGGCCAGACTAGCAATCAGCCCCAGCATTTT.

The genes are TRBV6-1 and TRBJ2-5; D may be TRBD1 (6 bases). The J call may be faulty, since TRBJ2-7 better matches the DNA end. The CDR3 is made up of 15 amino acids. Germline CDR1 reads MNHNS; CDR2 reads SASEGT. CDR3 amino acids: CASSPPGTLAYEQYF. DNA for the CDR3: TGTGCCAGCAGTCCTCCCGGGACATTAGCCTACGAGCAGTACTTC.

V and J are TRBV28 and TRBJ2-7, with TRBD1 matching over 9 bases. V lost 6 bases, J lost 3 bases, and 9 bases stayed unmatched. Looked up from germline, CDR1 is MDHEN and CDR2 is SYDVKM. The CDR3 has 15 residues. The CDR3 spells CASRSPGQGHYEQYF. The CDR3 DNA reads TGTGCCAGCAGATCTCCGGGACAGGGTCACTACGAGCAGTACTTC. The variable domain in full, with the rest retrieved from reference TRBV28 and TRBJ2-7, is DVKVTQSSRYLVKRTGEKVFLECVQDMDHENMFWYRQDPGLGLRLIYFSYDVKMKEKGDIPEGYSVSREKKERFSLILESASTNQTSMYLCASRSPGQGHYEQYFGPGTRLTVT.

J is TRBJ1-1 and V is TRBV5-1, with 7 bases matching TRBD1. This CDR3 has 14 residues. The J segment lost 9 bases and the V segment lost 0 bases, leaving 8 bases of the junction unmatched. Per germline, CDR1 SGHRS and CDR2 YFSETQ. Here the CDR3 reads CASSLAYSQGKAFF. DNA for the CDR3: TGCGCCAGCAGCTTGGCCTATTCACAGGGGAAAGCTTTCTTT.

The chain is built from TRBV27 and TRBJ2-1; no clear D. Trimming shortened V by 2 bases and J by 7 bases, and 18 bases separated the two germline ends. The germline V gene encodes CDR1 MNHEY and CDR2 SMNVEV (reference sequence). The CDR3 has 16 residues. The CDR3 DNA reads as TGTGCCAGCAGTTTAAGACATCTGGTCTCGCGTAATGAGCAGTTCTTC. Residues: CASSLRHLVSRNEQFF.

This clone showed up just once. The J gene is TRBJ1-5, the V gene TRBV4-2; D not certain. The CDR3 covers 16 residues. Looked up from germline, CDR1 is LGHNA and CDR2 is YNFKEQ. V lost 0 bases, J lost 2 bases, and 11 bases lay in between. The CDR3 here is CASSQEEGVGNQPQHF. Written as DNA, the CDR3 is TGTGCCAGCAGCCAAGAGGAGGGAGTGGGCAATCAGCCCCAGCATTTT.

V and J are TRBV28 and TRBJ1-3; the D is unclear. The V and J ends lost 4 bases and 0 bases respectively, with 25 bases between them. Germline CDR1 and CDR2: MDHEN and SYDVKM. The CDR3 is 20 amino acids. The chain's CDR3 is CASSSIIRGAGRGSGNTIYF. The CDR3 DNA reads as TGTGCCAGCAGTTCGATTATCCGGGGAGCGGGCCGAGGCTCTGGAAACACCATATATTTT.

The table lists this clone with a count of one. The CDR3 is CASSFRSSGGDEQFF. The CDR3 region has the DNA TGTGCCAGCAGCTTCCGGTCCTCGGGGGGCGATGAGCAGTTCTTC. The chain couples TRBV5-4 to TRBJ2-1, with D tentatively TRBD2 (7 bases). The length of the CDR3 is 15 residues. The germline CDR1 and CDR2 sequences are SGHNT and YYREEE (reference sequence). Trimming removed 2 bases at V and 8 bases at J, with 17 bases between.

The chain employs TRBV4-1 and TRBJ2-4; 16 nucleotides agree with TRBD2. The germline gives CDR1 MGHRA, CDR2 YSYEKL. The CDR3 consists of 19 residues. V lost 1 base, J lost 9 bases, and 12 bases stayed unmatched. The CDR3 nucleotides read TGCGCCAGCAGCCAAGGGACGGCGGGACTAGCGGGGGGGCAGAGCATTCAGTACTTC. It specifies CASSQGTAGLAGGQSIQYF.

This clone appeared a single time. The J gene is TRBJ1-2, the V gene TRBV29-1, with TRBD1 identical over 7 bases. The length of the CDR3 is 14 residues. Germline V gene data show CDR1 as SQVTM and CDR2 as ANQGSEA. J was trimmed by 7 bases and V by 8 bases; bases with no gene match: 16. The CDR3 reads CSTSSAGTEFGYTF. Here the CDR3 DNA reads TGCAGCACGAGTTCCGCCGGGACAGAATTTGGCTACACCTTC.

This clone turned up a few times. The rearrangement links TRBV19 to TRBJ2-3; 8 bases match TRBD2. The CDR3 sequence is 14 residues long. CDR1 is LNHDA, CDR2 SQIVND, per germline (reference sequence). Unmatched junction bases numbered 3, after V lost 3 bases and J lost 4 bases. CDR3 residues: CASSMPGGSDTQYF. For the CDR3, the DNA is TGTGCCAGTAGTATGCCGGGGGGGTCAGATACGCAGTATTTT.

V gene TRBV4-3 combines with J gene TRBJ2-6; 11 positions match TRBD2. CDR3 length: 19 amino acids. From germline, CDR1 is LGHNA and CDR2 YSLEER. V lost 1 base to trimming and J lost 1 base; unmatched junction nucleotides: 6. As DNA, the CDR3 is TGCGCCAGCAGCCAAGCCCTCCTAGCGGGGGGTTCTGGGGCCAACGTCCTGACTTTC. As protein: CASSQALLAGGSGANVLTF.

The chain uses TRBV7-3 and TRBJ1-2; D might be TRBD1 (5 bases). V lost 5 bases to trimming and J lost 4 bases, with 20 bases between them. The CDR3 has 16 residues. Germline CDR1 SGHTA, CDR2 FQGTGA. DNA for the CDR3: TGTGCCAGCAGCCCCTTTGGGGGGACTCCGGGCTATGGCTACACCTTC. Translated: CASSPFGGTPGYGYTF.

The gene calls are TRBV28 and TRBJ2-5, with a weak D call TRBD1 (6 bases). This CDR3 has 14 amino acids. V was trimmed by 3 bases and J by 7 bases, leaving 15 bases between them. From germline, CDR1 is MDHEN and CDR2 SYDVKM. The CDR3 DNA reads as TGTGCCAGCAGTTTGGAGAAACAGGGTAGGACCCAGTACTTC. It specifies CASSLEKQGRTQYF.

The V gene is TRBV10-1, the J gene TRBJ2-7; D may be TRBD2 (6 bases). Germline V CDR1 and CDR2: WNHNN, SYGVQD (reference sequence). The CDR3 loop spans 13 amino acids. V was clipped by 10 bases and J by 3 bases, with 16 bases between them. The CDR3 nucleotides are TGCGCCACGGGCGGGGCCTACTACTACGAGCAGTACGTC. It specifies CATGGAYYYEQYV.

CDR3 sequence reads: CASSFRSGAQETQYF. The DNA of the CDR3 is TGCGCCAGCAGCTTTCGAAGCGGGGCTCAAGAGACCCAGTACTTC. The rearrangement joins TRBV5-1 to TRBJ2-5, with 7 bases matching TRBD2. This CDR3 contains 15 residues. The ends lost 2 bases at V and 2 bases at J; junction bases unmatched: 6. Germline CDR1 reads SGHRS; CDR2 reads YFSETQ.

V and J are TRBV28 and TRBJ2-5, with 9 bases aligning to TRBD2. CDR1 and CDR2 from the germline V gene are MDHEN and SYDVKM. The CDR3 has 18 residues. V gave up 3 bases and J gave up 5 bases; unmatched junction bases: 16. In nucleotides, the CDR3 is TGTGCCAGCAGTTTCCTTGGCGGGGGGGCATCTTATGCGGAGACCCAGTACTTC. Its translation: CASSFLGGGASYAETQYF.

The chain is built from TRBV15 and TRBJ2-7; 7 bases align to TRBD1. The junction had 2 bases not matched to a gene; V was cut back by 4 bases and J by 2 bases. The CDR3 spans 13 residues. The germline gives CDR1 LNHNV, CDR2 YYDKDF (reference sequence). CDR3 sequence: CATSNRGPYEQYV. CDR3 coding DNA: TGTGCCACCAGCAACAGGGGCCCCTACGAGCAGTACGTC.

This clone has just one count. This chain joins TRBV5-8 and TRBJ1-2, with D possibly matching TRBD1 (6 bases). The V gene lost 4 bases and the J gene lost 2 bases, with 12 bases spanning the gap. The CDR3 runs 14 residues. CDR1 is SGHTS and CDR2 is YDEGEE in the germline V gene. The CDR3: CASSPTGKNYGYTF. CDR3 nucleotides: TGTGCCAGCAGCCCCACAGGGAAAAACTATGGCTACACCTTC.

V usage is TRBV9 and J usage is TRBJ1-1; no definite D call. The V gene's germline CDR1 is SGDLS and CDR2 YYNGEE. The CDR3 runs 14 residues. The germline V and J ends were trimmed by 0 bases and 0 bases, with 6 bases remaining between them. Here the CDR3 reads CASSVEPMNTEAFF. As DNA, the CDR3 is TGTGCCAGCAGCGTAGAGCCGATGAACACTGAAGCTTTCTTT. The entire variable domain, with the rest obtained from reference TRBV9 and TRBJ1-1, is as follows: DSGVTQTPKHLITATGQRVTLRCSPRSGDLSVYWYQQSLDQGLQFLIQYYNGEERAKGNILERFSAQQFPDLHSELNLSSLELGDSALYFCASSVEPMNTEAFFGQGTRLTVV.

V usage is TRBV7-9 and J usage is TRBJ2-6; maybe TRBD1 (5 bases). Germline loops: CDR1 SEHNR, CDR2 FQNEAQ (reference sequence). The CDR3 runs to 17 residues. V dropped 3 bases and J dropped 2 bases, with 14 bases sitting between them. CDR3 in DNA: TGTGCCAGCAGCTTTCTAGGGGCCCCAACTGGGGCCAACGTCCTGACTTTC. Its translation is CASSFLGAPTGANVLTF.

The CDR3 nucleotides read TGCGCCAGCAGCTTGGCTCGGACTAGCGGGGGCTCCTACGAGCAGTACTTC. It yields the protein CASSLARTSGGSYEQYF. V usage is TRBV5-1 and J usage is TRBJ2-7, with 13 bases that match TRBD2. V gave up 0 bases and J gave up 0 bases; unmatched junction bases: 3. Germline V gene sequence: CDR1 SGHRS, CDR2 YFSETQ. The CDR3 runs to 17 residues.